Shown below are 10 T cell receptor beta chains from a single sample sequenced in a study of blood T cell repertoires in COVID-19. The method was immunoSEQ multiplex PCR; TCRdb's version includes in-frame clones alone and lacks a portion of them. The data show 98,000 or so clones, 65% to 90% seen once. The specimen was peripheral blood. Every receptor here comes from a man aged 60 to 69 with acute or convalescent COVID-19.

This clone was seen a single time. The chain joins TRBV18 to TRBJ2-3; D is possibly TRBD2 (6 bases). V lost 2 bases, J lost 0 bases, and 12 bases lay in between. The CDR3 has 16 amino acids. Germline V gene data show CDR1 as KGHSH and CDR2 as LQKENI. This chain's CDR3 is CASSPMGGTSTDTQYF. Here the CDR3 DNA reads TGTGCCAGCTCACCAATGGGGGGTACTAGCACAGATACGCAGTATTTT.

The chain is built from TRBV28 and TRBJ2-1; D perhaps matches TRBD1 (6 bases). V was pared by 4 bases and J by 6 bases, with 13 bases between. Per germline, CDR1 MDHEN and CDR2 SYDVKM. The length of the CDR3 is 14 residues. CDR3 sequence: CASSYNRVLNEQFF. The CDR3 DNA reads TGTGCCAGCAGTTATAACAGGGTACTCAATGAGCAGTTCTTC.

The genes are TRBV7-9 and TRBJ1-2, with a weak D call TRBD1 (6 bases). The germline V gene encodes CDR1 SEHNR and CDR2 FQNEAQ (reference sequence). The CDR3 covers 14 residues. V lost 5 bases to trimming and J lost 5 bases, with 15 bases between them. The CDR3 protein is CASSPRGQFYGYTF. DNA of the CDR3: TGTGCCAGCAGCCCTAGAGGACAGTTTTATGGCTACACCTTC. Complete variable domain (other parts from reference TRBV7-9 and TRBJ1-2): DTGVSQNPRHKITKRGQNVTFRCDPISEHNRLYWYRQTLGQGPEFLTYFQNEAQLEKSRLLSDRFSAERPKGSFSTLEIQRTEQGDSAMYLCASSPRGQFYGYTFGSGTRLTVV.

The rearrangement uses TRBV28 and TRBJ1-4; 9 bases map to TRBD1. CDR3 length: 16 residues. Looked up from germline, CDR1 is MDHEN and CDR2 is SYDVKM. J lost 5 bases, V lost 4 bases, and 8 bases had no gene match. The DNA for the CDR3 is TGTGCCAGCAGTTCACAGGGGGCGGAGGGGAATGAAAAACTGTTTTTT. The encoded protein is CASSSQGAEGNEKLFF.

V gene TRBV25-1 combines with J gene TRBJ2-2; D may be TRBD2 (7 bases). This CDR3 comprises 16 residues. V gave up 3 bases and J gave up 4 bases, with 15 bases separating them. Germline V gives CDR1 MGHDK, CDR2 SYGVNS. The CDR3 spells CASSDGGGGVTGELFF. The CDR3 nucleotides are TGTGCCAGCAGTGACGGTGGGGGGGGCGTCACCGGGGAGCTGTTTTTT.

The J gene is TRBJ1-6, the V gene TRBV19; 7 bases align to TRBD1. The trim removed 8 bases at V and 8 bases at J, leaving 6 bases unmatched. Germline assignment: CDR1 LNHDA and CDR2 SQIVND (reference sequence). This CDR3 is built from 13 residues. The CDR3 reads CASATGAYSPLHF. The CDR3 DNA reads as TGTGCCAGTGCTACAGGGGCTTATTCACCCCTCCACTTT.

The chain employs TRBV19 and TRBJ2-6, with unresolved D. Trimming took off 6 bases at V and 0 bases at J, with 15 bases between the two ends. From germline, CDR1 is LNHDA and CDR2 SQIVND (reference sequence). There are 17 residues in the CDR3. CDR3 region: CASRRGSEISGANVLTF. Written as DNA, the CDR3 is TGTGCCAGTAGGAGAGGCAGCGAAATCTCTGGGGCCAACGTCCTGACTTTC. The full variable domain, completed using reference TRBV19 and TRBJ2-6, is DGGITQSPKYLFRKEGQNVTLSCEQNLNHDAMYWYRQDPGQGLRLIYYSQIVNDFQKGDIAEGYSVSREKKESFPLTVTSAQKNPTAFYLCASRRGSEISGANVLTFGAGSRLTVL.

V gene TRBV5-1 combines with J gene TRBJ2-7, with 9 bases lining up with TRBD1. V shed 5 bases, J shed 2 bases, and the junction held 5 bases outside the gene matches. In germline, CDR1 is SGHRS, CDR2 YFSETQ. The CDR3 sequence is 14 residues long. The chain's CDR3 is CASRPGTGPYEQYF. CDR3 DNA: TGCGCCAGCAGGCCCGGGACAGGGCCCTACGAGCAGTACTTC.

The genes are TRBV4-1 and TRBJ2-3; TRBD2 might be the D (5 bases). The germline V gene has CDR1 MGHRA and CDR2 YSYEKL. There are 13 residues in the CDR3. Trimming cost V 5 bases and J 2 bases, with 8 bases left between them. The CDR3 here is CASSFRDTDTQYF. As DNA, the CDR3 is TGCGCCAGCAGCTTCCGGGACACAGATACGCAGTATTTT.

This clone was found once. CDR3 DNA: TGCGCCAGCAGCCAAGAGAGGGACAGCCGCTATGGCTACACCTTC. It yields the protein CASSQERDSRYGYTF. The chain links TRBV4-3 to TRBJ1-2, with 7 bases aligning to TRBD1. The germline gives CDR1 LGHNA, CDR2 YSLEER. V lost 0 bases, J lost 4 bases, and 5 bases stayed unmatched. This CDR3 is built from 15 residues.